This is a list of T cell receptor beta chains from one sample in a study of cytomegalovirus exposure and HLA in healthy donors. Only in-frame clones appear in the TCRdb table, and some are missing; sequencing was by immunoSEQ multiplex PCR. The table lists about 130,000 clones, approximately 90% of them singletons, with about 6.6% in the top ten. The sample was PBMCs. Receptor source: a woman aged 25 to 39 in good health and CMV-seropositive. CDR3s include the opening cysteine and the closing phenylalanine or tryptophan. Fields, in order: J gene, clone size, D gene, V gene, CDR3 DNA, CDR3 protein. A D gene is named only where the DNA matches it firmly. Clone size is shown for a subset of rows, as once, few, many or a class of expanded clone.

>TRBJ2-7|NA|TRBD2|TRBV11-2
TGTGCCAGCAGCTTCACTAGCGGCTTCTACGAGCAGTACTTC
CASSFTSGFYEQYF
>TRBJ2-7|NA|NA|TRBV7-8
TGTGCCAGCAGCCCCTTGGCGGTTAGCTCCTACGAGCAGTACTTC
CASSPLAVSSYEQYF
>TRBJ2-1|NA|NA|TRBV28
TGTGCCAGCAGTTTATTCGTACCAGGAAACAATGAGCAGTTCTTC
CASSLFVPGNNEQFF
>TRBJ2-7|NA|NA|TRBV5-1
TGCGCCAGCAGCTCAAGCATGGACAGCCGCCCCTACGAGCAGTACTTC
CASSSSMDSRPYEQYF
>TRBJ1-5|NA|NA|TRBV19
TGTGCCAGTAGTATGGCGGAACTTAGCAATCAGCCCCAGCATTTT
CASSMAELSNQPQHF
>TRBJ2-1|NA|TRBD1|TRBV7-6
TGTGCCAGCAGCCAAGGGACAGGGGGTGGTTTCTTC
CASSQGTGGGFF
>TRBJ2-7|NA|TRBD2|TRBV7-6
TGTGCCAGCAGCATCGAGGGGAGCGGGATGTACGAGCAGTACTTC
CASSIEGSGMYEQYF
>TRBJ1-2|NA|NA|TRBV28
TGTGCCAGCCGTTATCGTACAGGGTACGTCTATGGCTACACCTTC
CASRYRTGYVYGYTF
>TRBJ2-1|NA|NA|TRBV28
TGTGCCAGCAGTCTGCCCCCGGGACAAGAGCAGTTCTTC
CASSLPPGQEQFF
>TRBJ1-1|NA|TRBD1|TRBV11-2
TGTGCCAGCAGCCCGGACAGGGGTACTGAAGCTTTCTTT
CASSPDRGTEAFF
>TRBJ1-4|NA|NA|TRBV2
TGTGCCAGCAGTGAAGCAAGAGGGTTTGGGGAAAAACTGTTTTTT
CASSEARGFGEKLFF
>TRBJ1-2|NA|TRBD1|TRBV5-4
TGTGCCAGCAGGGATGGACAGGGGAACTATGGCTACACCTTC
CASRDGQGNYGYTF
>TRBJ2-5|NA|NA|TRBV7-2
TGTGCCAGCAGCTTAGGGACGGGGATCCAAGAGACCCAGTACTTC
CASSLGTGIQETQYF
>TRBJ2-7|NA|TRBD2|TRBV28
TGTGCCAGCACCCAAAGCGGGAGCCACTACGAGCAGTACTTC
CASTQSGSHYEQYF
>TRBJ2-5|NA|TRBD2|TRBV28
TGTGCCAGCAGTTCATTCACCGGGACTAGAGGAGAGACCCAGTACTTC
CASSSFTGTRGETQYF
>TRBJ1-1|NA|NA|TRBV4-1
TGCGCCAGCAGCCAAGGTAGTCAGGGAATGAACACTGAAGCTTTCTTT
CASSQGSQGMNTEAFF
>TRBJ2-5|NA|NA|TRBV6-1
TGTGCCAGCAGGCGTGCCCCTCTCGAGACCCAGTACTTC
CASRRAPLETQYF
>TRBJ1-5|NA|NA|TRBV10-1
TGCGCCAGCAATAGAGCGCAGCCCCAGCATTTT
CASNRAQPQHF
>TRBJ2-1|NA|TRBD2|TRBV13
TGTGCCAGCGCCGCCGGACTAGCGGGTTACAATGAGCAGTTCTTC
CASAAGLAGYNEQFF
>TRBJ2-7|NA|TRBD1|TRBV4-1
TGCGCCAGCAGCCGAGACAGGGGCGGTACATACGAGCAGTACTTC
CASSRDRGGTYEQYF
>TRBJ2-1|NA|NA|TRBV6-5
TGTGCCAGCAGTTACTGGAAGGGGTGGAATGAGCAGTTCTTC
CASSYWKGWNEQFF
>TRBJ2-1|many|TRBD2|TRBV5-1
TGCGCCAGCAGCACATGGGACTACCAATACAATGAGCAGTTCTTC
CASSTWDYQYNEQFF
>TRBJ1-6|few|TRBD1|TRBV4-1
TGCGCCAGCAGCCAAGGTCAGGGGGCACATTCACCCCTCCACTTT
CASSQGQGAHSPLHF
>TRBJ2-5|few|NA|TRBV2
TGTGCCAGCAGTCGAGGGGAGACCCAGTACTTC
CASSRGETQYF
>TRBJ2-3|NA|TRBD2|TRBV6-5
TGTGCCAGCAGCTACCGGACTAGCGGATACACAGATACGCAGTATTTT
CASSYRTSGYTDTQYF
>TRBJ2-1|once|TRBD2|TRBV29-1
TGCAGCGCCAGGACGGGGGGGATCGGGCAGTTCTTC
CSARTGGIGQFF
>TRBJ1-4|NA|NA|TRBV5-4
TGTGCCAGCAGTATCGGGGGAGCTAATGAAAAACTGTTTTTT
CASSIGGANEKLFF
>TRBJ2-5|NA|TRBD2|TRBV29-1
TGCAGCGTCGCTTTAGCGGGAAGGCTAGAGACCCAGTACTTC
CSVALAGRLETQYF
>TRBJ1-2|NA|TRBD1|TRBV7-9
TGTGCCAGCAGCTGGGACAGGAACTATGGCTACACCTTC
CASSWDRNYGYTF
>TRBJ2-3|NA|NA|TRBV13
TGTGCCAGCAATCTCAGGGGAAAAGATACGCAGTATTTT
CASNLRGKDTQYF
>TRBJ1-2|NA|NA|TRBV9
TGTGCCAGCAGCCCCCCTCACACCTTC
CASSPPHTF
>TRBJ1-2|few|NA|TRBV10-3
TGTGCCATCAGTGACCTTTATGGCTACACCTTC
CAISDLYGYTF
>TRBJ1-2|NA|NA|TRBV25-1
TGTGCCTATTGGGGAGCTAGCGGCTACACCTTC
CAYWGASGYTF
>TRBJ2-5|NA|TRBD2|TRBV2
TGTGCCAGCAGTGATTGGCCTAGCGGGAGGGCCAGGGAGACCCAGTACTTC
CASSDWPSGRARETQYF
>TRBJ2-1|NA|NA|TRBV5-6
TGTGCCAGCAGCTTGTTCCCAGGGAACCTCTACAATGAGCAGTTCTTC
CASSLFPGNLYNEQFF
>TRBJ2-1|NA|TRBD2|TRBV7-9
TGTGCCAGCAGTTGGAGCGGGAGTCAGAATGAGCAGTTCTTC
CASSWSGSQNEQFF
>TRBJ2-3|NA|NA|TRBV6-1
TGTGCCAGCAGTGATGAGTCCCACCTTAGCGGTGCGGCCACAGATACGCAGTATTTT
CASSDESHLSGAATDTQYF
>TRBJ2-3|NA|NA|TRBV5-1
TGCGCCAGCAGCTTGGTTCGGGGGTCCCAGCCGCCCTCAGATACGCAGTATTTT
CASSLVRGSQPPSDTQYF
>TRBJ2-3|NA|NA|TRBV4-1
TGCGCCAGCAGCCCCCCCTGGGTAGGACTGAGTGGCGTGCAGTATTTT
CASSPPWVGLSGVQYF
>TRBJ1-5|NA|NA|TRBV23-1
TGCGCCAGCACCCCACGGGAAGGGAATGAGCCCCAGCATTTT
CASTPREGNEPQHF
>TRBJ2-5|NA|TRBD2|TRBV7-9
TGTGCCAGCAGCCTTACCGGGACTAGCCGGGAGACCCAGTACTTC
CASSLTGTSRETQYF
>TRBJ2-5|NA|TRBD2|TRBV7-8
TGTGCCAGCAGCCACGAACCGGGACTAGCGGCGTACCAAGAGACCCAGTACTTC
CASSHEPGLAAYQETQYF
>TRBJ1-1|NA|NA|TRBV5-4
TGTGCCAGCAGCTTGAACCCAGGGCTCGGAAACACTGAAGCTTTCTTT
CASSLNPGLGNTEAFF
>TRBJ1-4|NA|TRBD1|TRBV11-2
TGTGCCAGCAGCTTTAACAGGGGTGGGAGAGAAAAACTGTTTTTT
CASSFNRGGREKLFF
>TRBJ1-1|NA|NA|TRBV5-4
TGTGCCAGCAGCTTGCCCCTGAGTGAAGCTTTCTTT
CASSLPLSEAFF
>TRBJ2-5|NA|TRBD1|TRBV10-3
TGTGCCATCAGTGAGAGGGACAGTGTAGTGGCCCAGTACTTC
CAISERDSVVAQYF
>TRBJ2-2|NA|TRBD2|TRBV5-1
TGCGCCAGCAGCTTGGTTTCTAGCGGGAGGTACGGCACCGGGGAGCTGTTTTTT
CASSLVSSGRYGTGELFF